Below are 15 T cell receptor beta chains sequenced from a single sample in a study of cytomegalovirus exposure and HLA in healthy donors. The PCR made use of 60 Vbeta and 13 Jbeta primers. Clones were sequenced by immunoSEQ multiplex PCR, and TCRdb holds only the in-frame ones, with some missing. The sample shows some 100,000 clones, 80% to 90% of them seen only once. What was sequenced was PBMCs. The receptors stem from a woman aged 18-35 years in good health and CMV-seronegative.

The chain joins TRBV7-3 to TRBJ2-3; D perhaps matches TRBD1 (6 bases). CDR3 size: 14 residues. In germline, CDR1 is SGHTA, CDR2 FQGTGA. Deletions cut 5 bases from V and 5 bases from J, with 14 bases between. The CDR3 loop reads CASSRAGVKDTQYF. DNA of the CDR3: TGTGCCAGCAGCCGTGCAGGGGTCAAAGATACGCAGTATTTT.

The chain combines TRBV27 with TRBJ2-5, with 14 bases aligning to TRBD2. CDR1 and CDR2 (germline): MNHEY, SMNVEV (reference sequence). V shed 5 bases, J shed 4 bases, and the junction held 3 bases outside the gene matches. There are 15 residues in the CDR3. The CDR3 loop is CASSGTSGGIETQYF. CDR3 bases: TGTGCCAGCAGTGGGACTAGCGGGGGAATAGAGACCCAGTACTTC.

V usage is TRBV6-6 and J usage is TRBJ1-1; 7 nucleotides match TRBD1. Trimming at V came to 2 bases and at J to 7 bases, leaving 10 bases not matched to a gene. The CDR3 is 15 residues long. From germline, CDR1 is MNHNY and CDR2 SVGAGI (reference sequence). DNA for the CDR3: TGTGCCAGCAGTTACGGTTTTCAGGGGGTGGGTGAAGCTTTCTTT. Residues: CASSYGFQGVGEAFF.

This chain uses TRBV29-1 with TRBJ2-2; TRBD1 agrees at 8 bases. Trimming took 2 bases from V and 4 from J; bases not matched to a gene: 9. The CDR3 consists of 16 residues. CDR1 and CDR2 (germline): SQVTM, ANQGSEA. The CDR3 spells CSVELTRGLITGELFF. Written as DNA, the CDR3 is TGCAGCGTTGAATTAACCAGGGGGCTTATCACCGGGGAGCTGTTTTTT.

V gene TRBV7-9 combines with J gene TRBJ1-5, with 8 bases lining up with TRBD1. CDR3 length: 14 residues. CDR1 SEHNR and CDR2 FQNEAQ come from the germline V gene (reference sequence). Trimming at V came to 4 bases and at J to 6 bases, leaving 5 bases not matched to a gene. CDR3 loop: CASSSTGVGQPQHF. CDR3 coding DNA: TGTGCCAGCAGCTCGACAGGGGTGGGTCAGCCCCAGCATTTT.

The CDR3 DNA follows: TGTGCCAGTCCCGCGGGACTAACGAACACCGGGGAGCTGTTTTTT. It is translated as CASPAGLTNTGELFF. The chain links TRBV7-8 to TRBJ2-2; 7 bases match TRBD2. CDR3 length: 15 residues. V trimming: 9 bases; J trimming: 0 bases; junction bases outside the gene matches: 7. Germline V gene lookup returns CDR1 SGHVS and CDR2 FQNEAQ.

V usage is TRBV7-2 and J usage is TRBJ2-3; 8 bases are shared with TRBD2. This CDR3 contains 17 residues. Germline V gene data show CDR1 as SGHTA and CDR2 as FQGNSA. The V gene end was trimmed by 6 bases and the J gene end by 4 bases; junction bases not matched to a gene: 15. This CDR3 is CASSPRLSGKAADTQYF. CDR3 coding DNA: TGTGCCAGCAGTCCAAGGCTTAGCGGGAAAGCTGCAGATACGCAGTATTTT.

The chain uses TRBV19 and TRBJ2-3, with 8 positions matching TRBD2. Germline V gene data show CDR1 as LNHDA and CDR2 as SQIVND (reference sequence). The ends lost 4 bases at V and 1 base at J; junction bases unmatched: 7. This CDR3 has 16 amino acids. The DNA of the CDR3 is TGTGCCAGTAGTAAGGGACTAGTCTTTGGCACAGATACGCAGTATTTT. Protein product: CASSKGLVFGTDTQYF.

The rearrangement links TRBV7-2 to TRBJ2-5; 12 bases are a match to TRBD2. The CDR3 loop spans 19 amino acids. J gave up 5 bases and V 0 bases, and 13 bases lay outside the gene matches. Germline assignment: CDR1 SGHTA and CDR2 FQGNSA. The DNA for the CDR3 is TGTGCCAGCAGCTTAGCGCTAGCGGGGGGGCCGGTTGGGGGGGAGACCCAGTACTTC. It encodes CASSLALAGGPVGGETQYF.

Worth noting for this clone: Different DNA sequences within this sample yield the same CDR3. The genes are TRBV4-2 and TRBJ1-1, with TRBD1 matching over 9 bases. Germline CDR1 LGHNA, CDR2 YNFKEQ. Germline trimming cut 1 base from V and 0 bases from J; bases unmatched to any gene: 0. This CDR3 spans 15 amino acids. The CDR3 here is CASSQGTGVNTEAFF. CDR3 nucleotide sequence: TGTGCCAGCAGCCAAGGGACAGGGGTGAACACTGAAGCTTTCTTT.

The chain uses TRBV19 and TRBJ2-5, with TRBD2 matching over 15 bases. The DNA end is more similar to TRBJ2-7, so the J call may be wrong. The CDR3 length is 15 residues. CDR1 is LNHDA and CDR2 is SQIVND in the germline V gene (reference sequence). The DNA of the CDR3 is TGTGCCAGTAGTCCTGGGACTAGCGGGAGGTACGAGCAGTACTTC. It is translated as CASSPGTSGRYEQYF.

The rearrangement joins TRBV29-1 to TRBJ2-7, with D hard to call. This CDR3 is 12 amino acids long. Trimming shortened V by 3 bases and J by 2 bases, and 8 bases separated the two germline ends. Germline CDR1 SQVTM, CDR2 ANQGSEA. Here the CDR3 reads CSVELGAYEQYF. The CDR3 DNA reads TGCAGCGTTGAGTTAGGAGCCTACGAGCAGTACTTC.

The chain employs TRBV2 and TRBJ2-3; D might be TRBD1 (5 bases). CDR3 size: 16 residues. The germline V and J ends were trimmed by 7 bases and 0 bases, with 17 bases remaining between them. Germline V lookup: CDR1 SNHLY, CDR2 FYNNEI. CDR3 in DNA: TGTGCCAGCAACTTACGACAGTCCACTAGCACAGATACGCAGTATTTT. Protein product: CASNLRQSTSTDTQYF.

This clone has more than one count but fewer than ten. The genes are TRBV6-4 and TRBJ1-5; no clear D gene. Germline V CDR1 and CDR2: MRHNA, SNTAGT. This CDR3 has 14 amino acids. The germline V and J ends were trimmed by 0 bases and 6 bases, with 9 bases remaining between them. The CDR3 bases are TGTGCCAGCAGTGACTCGGTAGGAGGTCAGCCCCAGCATTTT. Its protein product is CASSDSVGGQPQHF.

J is TRBJ2-3 and V is TRBV2, with 9 bases that match TRBD2. Trimming at V came to 9 bases and at J to 3 bases, leaving 10 bases not matched to a gene. The CDR3 contains 15 residues. Germline lookup yields CDR1 SNHLY and CDR2 FYNNEI. CDR3 protein: CASWRGGSGTDTQYF. The DNA of the CDR3 is TGTGCCAGTTGGCGGGGGGGCAGCGGGACAGATACGCAGTATTTT.